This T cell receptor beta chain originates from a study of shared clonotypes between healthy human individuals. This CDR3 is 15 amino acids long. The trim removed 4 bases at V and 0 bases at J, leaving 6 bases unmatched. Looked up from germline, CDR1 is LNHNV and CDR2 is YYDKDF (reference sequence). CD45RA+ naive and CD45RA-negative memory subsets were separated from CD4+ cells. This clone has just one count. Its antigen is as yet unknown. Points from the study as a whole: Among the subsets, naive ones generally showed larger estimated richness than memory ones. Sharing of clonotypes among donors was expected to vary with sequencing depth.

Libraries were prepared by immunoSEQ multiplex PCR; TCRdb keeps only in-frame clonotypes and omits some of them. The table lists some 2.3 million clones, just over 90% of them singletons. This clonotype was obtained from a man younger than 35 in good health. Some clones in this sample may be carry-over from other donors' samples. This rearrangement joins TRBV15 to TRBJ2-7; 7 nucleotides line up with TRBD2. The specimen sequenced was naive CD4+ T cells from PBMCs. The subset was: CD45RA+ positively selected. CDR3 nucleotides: TGTGCCACCAGCATCCTAGCGGCGAGCTCCTACGAGCAGTACTTC. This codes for CATSILAASSYEQYF.